These T cell receptor beta chains were read from a single sample in a study of cytomegalovirus exposure and HLA in healthy donors. This table comes from immunoSEQ multiplex PCR, and its TCRdb copy is limited to in-frame clones, with some not included. The repertoire consists of 65,000 to 85,000 clones, with around 66% occurring once and the leading ten covering 14%. The sequenced sample consisted of PBMCs. All receptors derive from a male donor in good health and CMV-seropositive. Each CDR3 is given with its conserved first and last residue. The D gene is left open where the match is weak. A clone size is listed for some rows: how often the clone was seen (once, few, many), or a class if it is expanded.

clone_size j_call d_call v_call cdr3_nt cdr3_aa
. TRBJ2-1 . TRBV7-9 TGTGCCAGCAGCTTAGGGTCGGGAGTGCTTAATGAGCAGTTCTTC CASSLGSGVLNEQFF
. TRBJ2-2 . TRBV5-8 TGTGCCAGCAGCTTGGGACACCGGAACACCGGGGAGCTGTTTTTT CASSLGHRNTGELFF
. TRBJ2-1 . TRBV9 TGTGCCAGCAGCCCCAAACGGGAGAACAGGATCTACAATGAGCAGTTCTTC CASSPKRENRIYNEQFF
. TRBJ1-4 . TRBV4-3 TGCGCCAGCAGCCAGAGGACAGTGGGCGAAAAACTGTTTTTT CASSQRTVGEKLFF
. TRBJ1-2 TRBD1 TRBV28 TGTGCCAGCAGTTTATCGCACAGGGGCTATGGCTACACCTTC CASSLSHRGYGYTF
. TRBJ2-1 TRBD1 TRBV30 TGTGCCACTTCCGGGACAGGGGGCCGGTACAATGAGCAGTTCTTC CATSGTGGRYNEQFF
. TRBJ2-1 . TRBV9 TGTGCCAGCAGCGTAGGGTCTAGCGCGCACAATGAGCAGTTCTTC CASSVGSSAHNEQFF
. TRBJ2-5 TRBD1 TRBV5-3 TGTGCCAGAAGCTTCGGACAGGGGAGAGAGACCCAGTACTTC CARSFGQGRETQYF
. TRBJ2-3 TRBD2 TRBV19 TGTGCCAGTAGTTCAGAGCGGGGGGGCATCACAGATACGCAGTATTTT CASSSERGGITDTQYF
few TRBJ2-1 . TRBV19 TGTGCCAGTAGTATGAGAGGTAACAATGAGCAGTTCTTC CASSMRGNNEQFF
once TRBJ2-3 TRBD1 TRBV5-1 TGCGCCAGCAGCACAGGGGGCGCGGCAGATACGCAGTATTTT CASSTGGAADTQYF
. TRBJ2-2 TRBD1 TRBV6-4 TGTGCCAGCAGAACAGGGGAAGACACCGGGGAGCTGTTTTTT CASRTGEDTGELFF
. TRBJ1-2 . TRBV16 TGTGCCAGCAGCCTCACAGCGGAAGGCTACACCTTC CASSLTAEGYTF
. TRBJ2-5 TRBD1 TRBV12-5 TGTGCTAGTGGTTTGGTACTCGACAGGGGTGTAGAGACCCAGTACTTC CASGLVLDRGVETQYF
. TRBJ2-5 TRBD1 TRBV19 TGTGCCAGTAGTATAGACGGGACAGGGGGCGGAGAGACCCAGTACTTC CASSIDGTGGGETQYF
few TRBJ1-2 . TRBV4-1 TGCGCCAGCAGCCAAGAGGAGGGTGCGGCTAACTATGGCTACACCTTC CASSQEEGAANYGYTF
. TRBJ1-2 TRBD1 TRBV18 TGTGCCAGCTCTGACAGGGTCAATGGCTACACCTTC CASSDRVNGYTF
. TRBJ1-2 . TRBV10-2 TGCGCCAGCCAGGGTCCGGATGGCTACACCTTC CASQGPDGYTF
. TRBJ2-3 . TRBV5-1 TGCGCCAGCAGCTTGGGGGCAGACCCCCTCACAGATACGCAGTATTTT CASSLGADPLTDTQYF
. TRBJ1-5 . TRBV28 TGTGCCAGCAGGGCAGGGTCGGGGCCCCAGCATTTT CASRAGSGPQHF
. TRBJ1-1 TRBD1 TRBV18 TGTGCCAGCTCGGAAACAGGGGGAAACACTGAAGCTTTCTTT CASSETGGNTEAFF
few TRBJ2-7 . TRBV27 TGTGCCAGCAGTTTCCGGAGCTCCTACGAGCAGTACTTC CASSFRSSYEQYF
. TRBJ1-4 TRBD1 TRBV10-1 TGCGCCACCATACCACCGGGACAGGGGGCTTCAACTAATGAAAAACTGTTTTTT CATIPPGQGASTNEKLFF
. TRBJ2-7 . TRBV21-1 TGTGCCAGAGGGAGCGGGAGAAGGCGGGATGACGAGCAGTACTTC CARGSGRRRDDEQYF
. TRBJ2-7 TRBD1 TRBV5-4 TGTGCCAGCAGCCCGGGACAGATCTACGAGCAGTACTTC CASSPGQIYEQYF
. TRBJ1-1 TRBD1 TRBV20-1 TGCAGTGCTAAAGGACAGGGTGAGGCTTTCTTT CSAKGQGEAFF
few TRBJ1-1 TRBD1 TRBV5-4 TGTGCCAGCAGCCCTGGATCGGGGCAGGGGGGCGTCACTGAAGCTTTCTTT CASSPGSGQGGVTEAFF
. TRBJ2-5 TRBD1 TRBV11-2 TGTGCCAGCTCTGGACAGGGGCAAGAGACCCAGTACTTC CASSGQGQETQYF
. TRBJ2-3 . TRBV19 TGTGCCAGTACTAACAGGCGGGGAGATACGCAGTATTTT CASTNRRGDTQYF
. TRBJ2-5 TRBD1 TRBV5-1 TGCGCCAGCAGCTTGGGGAACAGGGGTCGGCAACAAGAGACCCAGTACTTC CASSLGNRGRQQETQYF
. TRBJ2-1 TRBD2 TRBV9 TGTGCCAGCAGCGTAACCGGGACTAGCGGGCCAAGCTCCTACAATGAGCAGTTCTTC CASSVTGTSGPSSYNEQFF
. TRBJ2-7 . TRBV7-2 TGTGCCAGCAGCTTAGGGGGAGGCTACGAGCAGTACTTC CASSLGGGYEQYF
. TRBJ1-1 TRBD1 TRBV4-1 TGCGCCAGCAGCCGTACCGGGACAGGGGCCGACCCTGAAGCTTTCTTT CASSRTGTGADPEAFF
. TRBJ2-7 TRBD1 TRBV5-4 TGTGCCAGCAGCTTCCGAAGGACAGGGGTGGACGAGCAGTACTTC CASSFRRTGVDEQYF
few TRBJ2-3 TRBD2 TRBV4-3 TGCGCCAGCAGCCAATCTATAGCGGGGGCGGCGGCAGATACGCAGTATTTT CASSQSIAGAAADTQYF
. TRBJ2-7 . TRBV7-9 TGTGCCAGCACCGCCGGTTTCCCCTACGAGCAGTACTTC CASTAGFPYEQYF
. TRBJ2-7 . TRBV5-1 TGCGCCAGCAGTATGCAGGGGTACTACGAGCAGTACTTC CASSMQGYYEQYF
few TRBJ2-7 TRBD1 TRBV5-5 TGTGCCAGCACCCCAGGGGGTACCGTCTCCTACGAGCAGTACTTC CASTPGGTVSYEQYF
. TRBJ2-1 TRBD2 TRBV5-4 TGTGCCAGCAGCTTGGGGCTAGCGGGAGGGCCCGGGTCGGATGAGCAGTTCTTC CASSLGLAGGPGSDEQFF
. TRBJ2-7 . TRBV9 TGTGCCAGCAGCGTCGGACACGCTGACTCCTACGAGCAGTACTTC CASSVGHADSYEQYF
. TRBJ2-3 . TRBV5-1 TGCGCCAGCAGCTCCAAGGGACAAACGAGGCCAGATACGCAGTATTTT CASSSKGQTRPDTQYF
. TRBJ2-1 . TRBV9 TGTGCCAGCAGCGTAGGCGCCACTGGCTCCTACAATGAGCAGTTCTTC CASSVGATGSYNEQFF
. TRBJ1-1 . TRBV6-6 TGTGCCTGCTCCGGGTACACTGAAGCTTTCTTT CACSGYTEAFF
few TRBJ1-2 . TRBV6-5 TGTGCCAGCAGCCGGGCGGGGGAGGGCGGCTACACCTTC CASSRAGEGGYTF
. TRBJ2-1 TRBD2 TRBV6-1 TGTGCCAGCAACCCTAGCGGGGCCTTTAATGAGCAGTTCTTC CASNPSGAFNEQFF
. TRBJ1-5 TRBD1 TRBV6-6 TGTGCCAGCAATCTACAGGGGGCTTATCAGCCCCAGCATTTT CASNLQGAYQPQHF
. TRBJ2-2 . TRBV2 TGTGCCATCCGGACAGTGAACACCGGGGAGCTGTTTTTT CAIRTVNTGELFF
. TRBJ1-5 TRBD1 TRBV7-2 TGTGCCAGCAGCTCACAGGGGAATCAGCCCCAGCATTTT CASSSQGNQPQHF
. TRBJ1-5 . TRBV15 TGTGCCACCAGCAGAGATGTAAGCAGCAATCAGCCCCAGCATTTT CATSRDVSSNQPQHF